The text below deals with one T cell receptor beta chain. What this receptor recognizes is not known. Nothing much larger sits one base from this clone, and base qualities are not available. High-throughput TCR beta sequencing profiled peripheral blood CD8+ and CD4+ T cells from healthy donors, Susac syndrome patients and multiple sclerosis patients. Susac syndrome patients met recently defined diagnostic criteria for definite or probable disease. Bulk CD8+ and CD4+ T cells were purified by magnetic negative isolation, while CD8+ TEMRA cells were enriched using FACS. Blood was drawn into EDTA tubes, processed within 24 hours, and PBMCs were isolated by density gradient centrifugation. PBMCs destined for TCR sequencing were cryopreserved in liquid nitrogen and later thawed in a 37 °C water bath. The sorted or isolated CD4+, CD8+ and CD8+ TEMRA cells had a purity of 90% or higher. This record comes from a study of CD8 T cells in Susac syndrome (dated by TCRdb to about 2019). The study in broad terms: Of the Susac syndrome patients who were sequenced, about six had clinically active disease and roughly eight were in clinical remission. At the time of blood withdrawal, Susac syndrome patients were either therapy-naive, taking corticosteroids (with some also receiving IVIg), or on IVIg alone. Whether CD8+ T cell activation and differentiation in Susac syndrome was antigen driven was tested using repertoire sequencing. Clonality of the CD8+ T cell repertoire was compared between eleven to twelve healthy donors, roughly 14 Susac syndrome patients and under 19 multiple sclerosis patients. What the research found in general, with its limitations: Some 15 Susac-specific public clones were identified in the total CD8+ repertoire, and 5 or 6 Susac-specific public clones were identified in the CD8+ TEMRA repertoire. CD8+ repertoires in Susac syndrome showed clonal expansion, which was highest in CD8+ TEMRA cells and was greater in clinically active patients than in remitting patients. The number of individuals in the TCR sequencing and HLA analysis was recognized as being relatively small.

RNA was extracted with the RNeasy kit and roughly 0.45 to 1 ug was reverse transcribed using random hexamers. TCR beta CDR3 regions were amplified with the immunoSEQ multiplex PCR assay covering 54 Vbeta and 13 Jbeta segments. PCR amplification bias was corrected by using a synthetic template baseline for primer optimization and computational correction. The authors' pipeline ran thus. Reads were annotated to V, D and J genes according to IMGT and were analyzed with immunoSEQ Analyzer, with only productive sequences retained. Clonality was computed as one minus Shannon entropy normalized by log2 of the number of productive unique sequences. For each patient and control, public and private clones were evaluated among the 100 most prevalent clones. Clones were defined as Susac-specific when absent from the healthy and MS cohorts, from approximately 1,100 published viral clones and from other ImmuneACCESS disease sequences. Clones were called with MiXCR by TCRdb after fastp trimmed the public reads at Q25, and only in-frame beta chains were retained. Every entry covers one CDR3 protein and lists the most common genes and DNA from its rows. The V and J calls were determined by TCRdb, not by the authors. For this sample there are approximately 190,000 distinct CDR3 sequences; roughly 94% appear just once. Together, the top ten hold about 0.15% of the sample.

The CDR3 spans 15 residues, from the cysteine through the phenylalanine. The CDR3 DNA has 45 bases and is translated from base 1. CDR1 and CDR2 (MNHEY, SMNVEV) derive from the germline V gene (reference sequence). Trimming at the junction amounts to 8 bases on V and 4 bases on J, and the germline ends lie 18 bases apart. This receptor chain uses TRBV27 and TRBJ1-5; no D segment can be confidently identified. The clonotype comes from a human donor with Susac syndrome. Sequencing was done on a sample of CD8+ T cells from PBMCs. The CDR3 here reads CASAPEASLNQPQHF. The sequenced DNA: TGTGCCAGCGCCCCTGAGGCCAGCTTAAATCAGCCCCAGCATTTT.